This TCR beta chain was captured by sequencing in a study of shared clonotypes between healthy human individuals (TCRdb year 2020). With regard to the full study: Two women and three men aged 18 to 49 years were included in the cohort. Blood TCR repertoires of roughly five healthy adults were deeply sequenced to estimate repertoire size and the extent of clonotype sharing between individuals. Between about 0.94 and 10 billion PBMCs per donor were obtained by leukapheresis. To increase sequencing depth and limit assay-specific biases, TCR repertoire library preparation and sequencing were carried out by different laboratories using diverse techniques. For each donor, CD4 naive and CD4 memory were each given three plates, CD8 naive was given two plates, and CD8 memory was given one plate. Beyond this particular receptor, the publication reports: Sampling was restricted to blood, and TCR repertoires in tissues likely differ from the TCR repertoires found in blood. Naive subsets generally had larger estimated clonotype richness than memory subsets. When several donors were compared, the shared fraction of clonotypes was about 5.4% for naive CD4, 3% to 4% for naive CD8, 2% to 2.5% for memory CD4, and 0.4% for memory CD8. Even with the large sequencing depth, rarefaction of the sorted-subset datasets indicated that sequencing was incomplete. Compared with non-shared clonotypes, clonotypes shared by all four sorted-subset donors had higher generation probabilities. Because the study included only a small number of donors, the genetic and exposure-history diversity represented was limited. Pairwise subsampling led to the expectation that sequencing depth would affect the degree of clonotype sharing among donors.

The germline V end is reduced by 4 bases and the J end by 3 bases; junction bases left unmatched: 3. CDR1 and CDR2, per the germline V gene, are SGHRS and YFSETQ. Counted from cysteine to phenylalanine, this CDR3 has 13 amino acids. Kept here is only the CDR3 DNA, which spans 39 bases and is read in frame from base 1. About this clone itself: Its antigen has not been determined. Base quality data are lacking; no much larger clone is found one base away.

Healthy HIV-negative adults with no recently reported acute infections or vaccinations were included as donors. Only Caucasian adults living in Nashville, Tennessee, USA were represented among the donors. Magnetic negative selection was used to enrich CD4+ T cells, after which naive cells were positively selected on CD45RA and the negative fraction became the memory subset. Blood was obtained by leukapheresis, after which PBMCs were separated by Ficoll-Histopaque density gradient centrifugation and cryopreserved in liquid nitrogen vapor phase. Purity and quantity of every magnetically sorted T cell population were checked by analytical flow cytometry. Each sorted fraction had its genomic DNA isolated and then quantified by UV absorbance on a Nanodrop 2000c. Using the deep immunoSEQ assay, multiplex PCR amplified TCR CDR3 regions from genomic DNA. Extracted genomic DNA from each cell subset was distributed evenly across all wells of several immunoSEQ 96-well plates, and each plate was treated as a replicate. For sorted subsets, 200 to 250 ng of genomic DNA, equivalent to 25,000 to 35,000 T cell genomes, went into each replicate PCR. Purified libraries were quantified with a Qubit 3.0 fluorometer, sized on a Bioanalyzer 2100, and re-quantified with the KAPA Library Quantification kit. Every immunoSEQ 96-well plate was sequenced on a separate single-read 150-cycle Illumina NextSeq 550 flow cell. As for the authors' bioinformatics: Because only junctional sequences without quality scores were contained in the immunoSEQ output, filtering matching that applied to full-length reads could not be performed. Sequences were annotated with PyIR, a Python wrapper for IgBLAST v1.9, using IMGT germline references to assign V/J genes and CDR3. Reads were filtered out if the reads had weak V/J assignments (E-value above 1e-6), no CDR3, stop codons, out-of-frame junctions, or ambiguous translated residues. A V3J clonotype was defined by an identical inferred V gene, J gene, and CDR3 amino acid sequence. To compute the percentage overlap between repertoires, the number of shared unique clonotypes was divided by the size of the smaller repertoire. Three approaches were used to assess repertoire richness: RTK rarefaction, the Chao1 estimator, and Recon v2.1 estimates of unobserved clonotypes. OLGA was used to compute generation probabilities for all TCRbeta clonotypes that the gDNA method yielded from four donors. TCRdb retrieved this table from immuneACCESS and kept in-frame rearrangements only. Not all clones are present; in checked studies, unresolved V genes account for under half, and no reason is known for the remainder. V, J and clone size were drawn from that table, and D and trimming were deduced from the DNA. The sample yields about 770,000 clones; about two thirds were counted once. The top ten constitute more than 1.5% of the sample.

The clonotype was recovered from a woman aged 25 to 39 in good health. Here the chain combines TRBV5-1 and TRBJ2-5; TRBD1 fits 7 bases in the junction. The sample taken for sequencing was memory CD4+ T cells sorted from blood. The sample's cell subset or site, from its label and the paper: CD45RA-negative fraction. The CDR3 amino acid sequence is: CASSPGTEETQYF. The DNA reads as follows: TGCGCCAGCAGCCCAGGGACAGAAGAGACCCAGTACTTC. This CDR3, with the reference TRBV5-1 and TRBJ2-5 proteins standing in past its ends, gives the full variable domain KAGVTQTPRYLIKTRGQQVTLSCSPISGHRSVSWYQQTPGQGLQFLFEYFSETQRNKGNFPGRFSGRQFSNSRSEMNVSTLELGDSALYLCASSPGTEETQYFGPGTRLLVL.